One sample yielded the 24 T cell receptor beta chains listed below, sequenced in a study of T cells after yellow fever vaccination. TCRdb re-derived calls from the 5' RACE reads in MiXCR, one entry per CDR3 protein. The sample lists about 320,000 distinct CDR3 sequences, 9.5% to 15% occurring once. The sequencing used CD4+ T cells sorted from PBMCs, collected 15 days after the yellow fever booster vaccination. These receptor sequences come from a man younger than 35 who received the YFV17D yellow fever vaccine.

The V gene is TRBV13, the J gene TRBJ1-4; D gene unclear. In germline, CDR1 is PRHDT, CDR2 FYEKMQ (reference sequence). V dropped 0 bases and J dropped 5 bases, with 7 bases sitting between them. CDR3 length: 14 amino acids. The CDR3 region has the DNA TGTGCCAGCAGCTTAGGCCTCGCCAATGAAAAACTGTTTTTT. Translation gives CASSLGLANEKLFF.

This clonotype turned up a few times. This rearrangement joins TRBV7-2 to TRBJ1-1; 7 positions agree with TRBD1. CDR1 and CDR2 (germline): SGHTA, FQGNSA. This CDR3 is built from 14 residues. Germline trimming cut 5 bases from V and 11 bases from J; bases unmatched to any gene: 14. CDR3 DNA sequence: TGTGCCAGCAGCACCCAGACAGGGACGTTGATGGCTTTCTTT. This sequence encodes CASSTQTGTLMAFF. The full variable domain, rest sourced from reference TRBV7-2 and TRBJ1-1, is GAGVSQSPSNKVTEKGKDVELRCDPISGHTALYWYRQSLGQGLEFLIYFQGNSAPDKSGLPSDRFSAERTGGSVSTLTIQRTQQEDSAVYLCASSTQTGTLMAFFGQGTRLTVV.

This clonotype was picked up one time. Written as DNA, the CDR3 is TGTGCCAGCAGTGAAGGGACTAGCGGCGGGAGAGATACGCAGTATTTT. The encoded protein is CASSEGTSGGRDTQYF. The V gene is TRBV2, the J gene TRBJ2-3; 10 bases map to TRBD2. The CDR3 length is 16 residues. The trim removed 1 base at V and 5 bases at J, leaving 6 bases unmatched. Looked up from germline, CDR1 is SNHLY and CDR2 is FYNNEI.

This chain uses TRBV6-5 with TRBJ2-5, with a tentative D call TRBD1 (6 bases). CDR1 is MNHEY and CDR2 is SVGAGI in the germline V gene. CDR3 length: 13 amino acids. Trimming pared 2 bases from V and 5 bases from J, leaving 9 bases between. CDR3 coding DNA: TGTGCCAGCAGTTACCCAGGGGTTGAGACCCAGTACTTC. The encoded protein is CASSYPGVETQYF.

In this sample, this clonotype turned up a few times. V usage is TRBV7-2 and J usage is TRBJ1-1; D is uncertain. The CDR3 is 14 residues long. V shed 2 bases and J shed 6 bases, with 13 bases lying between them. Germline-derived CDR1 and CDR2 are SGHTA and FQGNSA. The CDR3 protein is CASSLTPVRAEAFF. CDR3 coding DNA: TGTGCCAGCAGCTTAACCCCGGTGAGGGCTGAAGCTTTCTTT.

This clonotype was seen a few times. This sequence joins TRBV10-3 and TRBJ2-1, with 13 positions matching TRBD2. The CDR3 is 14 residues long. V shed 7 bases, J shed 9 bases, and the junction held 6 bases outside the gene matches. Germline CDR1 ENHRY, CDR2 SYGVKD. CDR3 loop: CAIKLAGGTGEQFF. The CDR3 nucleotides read TGTGCCATCAAACTAGCGGGGGGGACGGGTGAGCAGTTCTTC.

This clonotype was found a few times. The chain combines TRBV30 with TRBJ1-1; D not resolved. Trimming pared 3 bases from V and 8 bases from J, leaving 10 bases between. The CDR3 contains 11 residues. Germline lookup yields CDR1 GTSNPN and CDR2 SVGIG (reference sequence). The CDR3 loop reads CAWSQTVEAFF. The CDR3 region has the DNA TGTGCCTGGAGCCAGACGGTAGAAGCTTTCTTT.

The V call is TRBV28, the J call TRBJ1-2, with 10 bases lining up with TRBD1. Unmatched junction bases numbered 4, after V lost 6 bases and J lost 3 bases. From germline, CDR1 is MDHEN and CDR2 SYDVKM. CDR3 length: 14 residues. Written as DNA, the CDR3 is TGTGCCAGCAGCCCCGGACAGGGGGACTATGGCTACACCTTC. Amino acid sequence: CASSPGQGDYGYTF.

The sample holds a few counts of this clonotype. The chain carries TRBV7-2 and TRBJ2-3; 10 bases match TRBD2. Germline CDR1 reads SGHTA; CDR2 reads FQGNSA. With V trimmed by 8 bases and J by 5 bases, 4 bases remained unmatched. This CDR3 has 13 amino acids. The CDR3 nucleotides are TGTGCCAGCGGATTAGCGGGGGGAGATACGCAGTATTTT. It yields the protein CASGLAGGDTQYF.

Written as DNA, the CDR3 is TGTGCCAGCAGTAAAGCGGGCACTGAAGCTTTCTTT. Its protein product is CASSKAGTEAFF. This chain links TRBV27 with TRBJ1-1; D is uncertain. This CDR3 has 12 residues. With 5 bases removed from V and 4 bases from J, the gap between germline ends came to 8 bases. CDR1 and CDR2 from the germline V gene are MNHEY and SMNVEV (reference sequence).

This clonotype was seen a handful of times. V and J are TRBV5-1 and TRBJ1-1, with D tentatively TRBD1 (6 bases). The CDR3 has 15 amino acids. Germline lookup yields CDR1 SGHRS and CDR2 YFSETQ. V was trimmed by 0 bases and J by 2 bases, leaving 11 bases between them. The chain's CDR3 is CASSLDGRGNTEAFF. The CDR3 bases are TGCGCCAGCAGCTTGGATGGCAGGGGAAACACTGAAGCTTTCTTT.

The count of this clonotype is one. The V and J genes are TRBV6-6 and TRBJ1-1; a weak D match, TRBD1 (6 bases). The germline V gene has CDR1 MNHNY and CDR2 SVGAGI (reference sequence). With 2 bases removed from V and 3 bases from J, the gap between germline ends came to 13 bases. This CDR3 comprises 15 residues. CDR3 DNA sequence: TGTGCCAGCAGTTACGGGGGGCCATCCGACACTGAAGCTTTCTTT. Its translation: CASSYGGPSDTEAFF.

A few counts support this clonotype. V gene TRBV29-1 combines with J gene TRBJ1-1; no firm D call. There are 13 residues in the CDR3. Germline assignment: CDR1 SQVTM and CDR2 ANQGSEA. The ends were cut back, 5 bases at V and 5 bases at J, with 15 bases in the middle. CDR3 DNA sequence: TGCAGCGTTTCAACCGGCGGTGTGACTGAAGCTTTCTTT. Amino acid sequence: CSVSTGGVTEAFF.

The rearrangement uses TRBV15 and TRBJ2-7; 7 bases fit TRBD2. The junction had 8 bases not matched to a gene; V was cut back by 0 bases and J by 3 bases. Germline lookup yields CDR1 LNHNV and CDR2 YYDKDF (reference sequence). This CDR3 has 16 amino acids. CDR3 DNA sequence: TGTGCCACCAGCAGAGAAAAACTGGGGGAGGGCTACGAGCAGTACTTC. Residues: CATSREKLGEGYEQYF.

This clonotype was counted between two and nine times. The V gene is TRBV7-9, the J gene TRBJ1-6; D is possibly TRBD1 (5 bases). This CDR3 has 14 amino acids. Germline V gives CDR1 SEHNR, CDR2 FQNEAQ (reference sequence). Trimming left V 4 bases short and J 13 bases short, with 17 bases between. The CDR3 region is CASSSPTAGAPLHF. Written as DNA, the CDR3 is TGTGCCAGCAGCTCCCCCACAGCCGGGGCTCCCCTCCACTTT.

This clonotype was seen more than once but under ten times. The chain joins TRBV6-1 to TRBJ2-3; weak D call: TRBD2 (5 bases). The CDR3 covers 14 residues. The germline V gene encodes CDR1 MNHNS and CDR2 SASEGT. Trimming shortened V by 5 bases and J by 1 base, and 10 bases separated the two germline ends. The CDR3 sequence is CASSPGSRTDTQYF. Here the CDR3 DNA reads TGTGCCAGCAGTCCGGGGTCACGCACAGATACGCAGTATTTT.

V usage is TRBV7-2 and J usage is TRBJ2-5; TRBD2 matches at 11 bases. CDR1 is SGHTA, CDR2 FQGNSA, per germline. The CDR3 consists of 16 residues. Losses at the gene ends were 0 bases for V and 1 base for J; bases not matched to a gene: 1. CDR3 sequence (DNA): TGTGCCAGCAGCTTAGCTAGCGGGGGGGTCCAAGAGACCCAGTACTTC. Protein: CASSLASGGVQETQYF. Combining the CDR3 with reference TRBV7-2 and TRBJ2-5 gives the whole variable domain GAGVSQSPSNKVTEKGKDVELRCDPISGHTALYWYRQSLGQGLEFLIYFQGNSAPDKSGLPSDRFSAERTGGSVSTLTIQRTQQEDSAVYLCASSLASGGVQETQYFGPGTRLLVL.

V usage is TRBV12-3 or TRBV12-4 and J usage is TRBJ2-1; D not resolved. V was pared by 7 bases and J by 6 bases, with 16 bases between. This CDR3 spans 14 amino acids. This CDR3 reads CASTQTFASNEQFF. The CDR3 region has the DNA TGTGCCAGCACCCAGACTTTCGCGAGCAATGAGCAGTTCTTC.

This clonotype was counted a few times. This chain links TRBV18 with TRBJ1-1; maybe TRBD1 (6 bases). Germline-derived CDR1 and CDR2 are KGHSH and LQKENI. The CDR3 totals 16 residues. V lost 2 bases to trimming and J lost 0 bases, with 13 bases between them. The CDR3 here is CASSPDGQNMNTEAFF. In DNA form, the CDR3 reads TGTGCCAGCTCACCAGACGGACAGAACATGAACACTGAAGCTTTCTTT.

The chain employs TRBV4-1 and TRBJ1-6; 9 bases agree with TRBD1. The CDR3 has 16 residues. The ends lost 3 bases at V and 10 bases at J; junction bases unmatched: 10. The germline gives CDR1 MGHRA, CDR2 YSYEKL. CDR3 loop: CASSHPGRDRDSPLHF. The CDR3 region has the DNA TGCGCCAGCAGCCACCCTGGAAGGGACAGGGACTCACCCCTCCACTTT.

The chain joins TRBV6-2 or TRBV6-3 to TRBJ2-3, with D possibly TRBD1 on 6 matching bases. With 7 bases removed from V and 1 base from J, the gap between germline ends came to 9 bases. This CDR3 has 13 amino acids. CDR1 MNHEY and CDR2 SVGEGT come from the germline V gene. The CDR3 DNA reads TGTGCCAGCAAGGCAGGGGGCACAGATACGCAGTATTTT. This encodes CASKAGGTDTQYF.

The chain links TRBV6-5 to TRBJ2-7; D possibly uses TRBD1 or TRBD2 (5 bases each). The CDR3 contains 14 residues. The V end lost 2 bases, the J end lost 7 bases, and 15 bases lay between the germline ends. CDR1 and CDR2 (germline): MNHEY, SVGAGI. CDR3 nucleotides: TGTGCCAGCAGTTACAGGCCGGGGACGGGGGAGCAGTACTTC. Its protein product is CASSYRPGTGEQYF.

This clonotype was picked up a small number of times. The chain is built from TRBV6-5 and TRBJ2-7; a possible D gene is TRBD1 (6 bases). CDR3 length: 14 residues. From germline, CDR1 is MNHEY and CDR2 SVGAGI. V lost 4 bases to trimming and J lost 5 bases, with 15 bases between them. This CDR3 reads CASSLTTGRHEQYF. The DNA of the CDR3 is TGTGCCAGCAGTTTAACTACAGGGCGCCACGAGCAGTACTTC.

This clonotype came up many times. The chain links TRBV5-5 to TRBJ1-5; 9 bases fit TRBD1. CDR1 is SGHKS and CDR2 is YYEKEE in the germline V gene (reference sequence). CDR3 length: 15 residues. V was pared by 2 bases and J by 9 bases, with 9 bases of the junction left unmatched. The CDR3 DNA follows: TGTGCCAGCAGCTTTCAACCGGGACAGGGAGGGCCCCAGCATTTT. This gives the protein CASSFQPGQGGPQHF.